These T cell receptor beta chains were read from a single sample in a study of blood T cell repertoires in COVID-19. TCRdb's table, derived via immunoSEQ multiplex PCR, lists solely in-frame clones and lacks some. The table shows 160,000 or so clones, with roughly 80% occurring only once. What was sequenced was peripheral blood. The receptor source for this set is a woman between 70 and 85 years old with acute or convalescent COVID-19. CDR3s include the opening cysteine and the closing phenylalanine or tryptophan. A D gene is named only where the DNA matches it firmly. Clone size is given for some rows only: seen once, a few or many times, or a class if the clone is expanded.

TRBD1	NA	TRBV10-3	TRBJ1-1	CAISVRTGATEAFF	TGTGCCATCAGTGTTAGGACAGGGGCCACTGAAGCTTTCTTT
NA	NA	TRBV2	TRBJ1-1	CASIRGRGPSLNTEAFF	TGTGCCAGCATTCGGGGCAGGGGCCCTTCTCTGAACACTGAAGCTTTCTTT
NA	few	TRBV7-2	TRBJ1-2	CASSSPGANYGYTF	TGTGCCAGCAGCTCGCCGGGAGCCAACTATGGCTACACCTTC
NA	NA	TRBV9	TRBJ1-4	CASSDEGATNEKLFF	TGTGCCAGCAGCGACGAGGGGGCAACTAATGAAAAACTGTTTTTT
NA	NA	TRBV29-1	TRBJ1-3	CSVRQGPSGNTIYF	TGCAGCGTTCGGCAGGGGCCCTCTGGAAACACCATATATTTT
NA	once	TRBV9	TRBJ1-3	CASSTLSQGSGNTIYF	TGTGCCAGCAGCACCCTCTCCCAGGGCTCTGGAAACACCATATATTTT
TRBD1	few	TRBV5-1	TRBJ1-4	CASSLEGTGPEKLFF	TGCGCCAGCAGCTTGGAAGGGACAGGGCCTGAAAAACTGTTTTTT
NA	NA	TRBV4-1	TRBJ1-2	CASSQGWGGYGYTF	TGCGCCAGCAGCCAAGGCTGGGGAGGCTATGGCTACACCTTC
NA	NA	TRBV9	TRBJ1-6	CASSVGSPGSPLHF	TGTGCCAGCAGCGTAGGCTCTCCAGGCTCACCCCTCCACTTT
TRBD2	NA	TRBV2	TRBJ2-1	CASSAPSGREQFF	TGTGCCAGCAGTGCCCCTAGCGGGAGAGAGCAGTTCTTC
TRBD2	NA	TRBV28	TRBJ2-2	CASNPGLAYTGELFF	TGTGCCAGCAATCCGGGACTAGCATACACCGGGGAGCTGTTTTTT
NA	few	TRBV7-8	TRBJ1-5	CASSLASVVPQHF	TGTGCCAGCAGCTTAGCATCCGTTGTACCCCAGCATTTT
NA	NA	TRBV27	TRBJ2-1	CASSLGVLANNEQFF	TGTGCCAGCAGTTTAGGGGTGCTAGCCAACAATGAGCAGTTCTTC
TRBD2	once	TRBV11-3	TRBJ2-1	CASSLWGGSLDNEQFF	TGTGCCAGCAGCTTATGGGGCGGGAGTCTCGACAATGAGCAGTTCTTC
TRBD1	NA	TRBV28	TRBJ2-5	CASSSYMGTGRGETQYF	TGTGCCAGCAGTTCTTATATGGGGACAGGGCGAGGCGAGACCCAGTACTTC
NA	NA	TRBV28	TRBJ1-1	CASSVGGKTNTEAFF	TGTGCCAGCAGTGTGGGGGGGAAAACGAACACTGAAGCTTTCTTT
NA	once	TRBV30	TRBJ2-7	CARSRGPSYEQYF	TGTGCCCGATCGAGAGGCCCCTCCTACGAGCAGTACTTC
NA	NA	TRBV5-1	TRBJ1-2	CASSPMGGNYGYTF	TGCGCCAGCAGCCCCATGGGGGGTAACTATGGCTACACCTTC
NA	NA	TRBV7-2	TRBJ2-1	CASSQAPRSSYNEQFF	TGTGCCAGCAGCCAAGCTCCTAGGAGCTCCTACAATGAGCAGTTCTTC